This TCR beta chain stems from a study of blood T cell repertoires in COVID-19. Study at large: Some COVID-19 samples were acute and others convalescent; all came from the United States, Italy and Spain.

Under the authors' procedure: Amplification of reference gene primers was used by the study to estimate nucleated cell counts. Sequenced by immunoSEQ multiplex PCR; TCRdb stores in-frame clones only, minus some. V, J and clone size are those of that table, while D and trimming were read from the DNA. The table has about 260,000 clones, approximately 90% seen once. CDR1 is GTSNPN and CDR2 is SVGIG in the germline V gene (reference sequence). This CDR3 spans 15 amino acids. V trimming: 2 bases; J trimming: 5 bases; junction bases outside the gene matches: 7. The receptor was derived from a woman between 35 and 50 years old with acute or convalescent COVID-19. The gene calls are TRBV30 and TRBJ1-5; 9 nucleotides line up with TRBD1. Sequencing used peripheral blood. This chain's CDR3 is CAWSFRDRAYQPQHF. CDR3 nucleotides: TGTGCCTGGAGTTTCCGGGACAGGGCATATCAGCCCCAGCATTTT.